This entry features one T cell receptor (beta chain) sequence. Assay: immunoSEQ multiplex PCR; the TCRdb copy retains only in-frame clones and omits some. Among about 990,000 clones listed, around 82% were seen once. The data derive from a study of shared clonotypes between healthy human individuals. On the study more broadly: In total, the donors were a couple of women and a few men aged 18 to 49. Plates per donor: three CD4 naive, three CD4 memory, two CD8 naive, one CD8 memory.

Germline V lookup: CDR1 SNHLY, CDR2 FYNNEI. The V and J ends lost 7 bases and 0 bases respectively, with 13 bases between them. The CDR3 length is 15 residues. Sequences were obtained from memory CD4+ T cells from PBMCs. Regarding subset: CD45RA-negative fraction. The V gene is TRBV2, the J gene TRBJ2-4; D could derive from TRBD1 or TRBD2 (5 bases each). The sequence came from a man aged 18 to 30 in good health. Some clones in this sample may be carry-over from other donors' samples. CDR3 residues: CASTRGSIAKNIQYF. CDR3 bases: TGTGCCAGCACGAGGGGATCAATAGCCAAAAACATTCAGTACTTC.